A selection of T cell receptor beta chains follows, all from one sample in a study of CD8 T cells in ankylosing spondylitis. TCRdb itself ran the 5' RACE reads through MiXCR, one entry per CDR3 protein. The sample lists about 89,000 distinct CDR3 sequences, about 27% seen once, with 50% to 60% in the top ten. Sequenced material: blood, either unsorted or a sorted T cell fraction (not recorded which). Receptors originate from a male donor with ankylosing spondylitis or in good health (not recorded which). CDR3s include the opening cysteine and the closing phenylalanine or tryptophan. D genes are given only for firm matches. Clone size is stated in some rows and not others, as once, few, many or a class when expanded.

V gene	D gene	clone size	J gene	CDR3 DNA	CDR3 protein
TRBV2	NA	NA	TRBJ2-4	TGTGCCAGCAGTTCAGACGGCTCCAAAAACATTCAGTACTTC	CASSSDGSKNIQYF
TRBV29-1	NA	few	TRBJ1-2	TGCAGCGTTGAAGGGCGCGTTTCTAACTATGGCTACACCTTC	CSVEGRVSNYGYTF
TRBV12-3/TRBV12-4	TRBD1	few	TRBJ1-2	TGTGCCAGCAGGGATGACAGGGCTAACTATGGCTACACCTTC	CASRDDRANYGYTF
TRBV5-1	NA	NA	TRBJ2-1	TGCGCCAGCAGCTTCAGCGACAATGAGCAGTTCTTC	CASSFSDNEQFF
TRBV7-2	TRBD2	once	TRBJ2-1	TGTGCCAGCAGCTTACTGGGCGGGAGGAATGAGCAGTTCTTC	CASSLLGGRNEQFF
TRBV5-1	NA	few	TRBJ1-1	TGCGCCAGCAGCCTCACCCCAGGGGAGACTGAAGCTTTCTTT	CASSLTPGETEAFF
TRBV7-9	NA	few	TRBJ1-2	TGTGCCAGCAGCAACATCTCCATGGTTACACCCGAAGGCTACACCTTC	CASSNISMVTPEGYTF
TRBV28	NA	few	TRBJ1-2	TGTGCCAGCAGTTTATTCAGGGGCATAAACTATGGCTACACCTTC	CASSLFRGINYGYTF
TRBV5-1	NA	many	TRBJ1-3	TGCGCCAGCAGCTGGAGAGAGAGCTCTGGAAACACCATATATTTT	CASSWRESSGNTIYF
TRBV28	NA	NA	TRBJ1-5	TGTGCCAGCAGTTTCCGAAAGTGGTATAGCAATCAGCCCCAGCATTTT	CASSFRKWYSNQPQHF
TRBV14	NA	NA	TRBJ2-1	TGTGCCAGCAGCCCCTCCTACGGAAGCTCCTACAATGAGCAGTTCTTC	CASSPSYGSSYNEQFF
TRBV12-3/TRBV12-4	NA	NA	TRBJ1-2	TGTGCCAGCAGTTTAGGGACGGTTAACTATGGCTACACCTTC	CASSLGTVNYGYTF
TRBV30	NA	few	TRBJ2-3	TGTGCCTGGAGTCTAACAGATACGCAGTATTTT	CAWSLTDTQYF
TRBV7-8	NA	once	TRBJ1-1	TGTGCCAGCAGCTTATTGGGGGGGAACACTGAAGCTTTCTTT	CASSLLGGNTEAFF
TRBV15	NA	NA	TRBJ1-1	TGTGCCACCAGCAGCCCCCCGATCGGCGCCCGATTTGAAGCTTTCTTT	CATSSPPIGARFEAFF
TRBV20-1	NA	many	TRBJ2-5	TGCAGTGCTGGCAAAGAGACCCAGTACTTC	CSAGKETQYF
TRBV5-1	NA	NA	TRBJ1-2	TGCGCCAGCAGCTTGGTTGGTCGAAAACACTATGGCTACACCTTC	CASSLVGRKHYGYTF
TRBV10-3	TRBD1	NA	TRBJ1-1	TGTGCCATCAGTGGCGCCGGGACAGGCACTGAAGCTTTCTTT	CAISGAGTGTEAFF
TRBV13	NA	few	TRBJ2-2	TGTGCCAGCAGGTCGGCGCCCCCCCATCACCGGGAGCTGTTTTTT	CASRSAPPHHRELFF
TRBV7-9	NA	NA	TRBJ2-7	TGTGCCAGCAGCCCACAGGGTTCCGAGCAGTACTTC	CASSPQGSEQYF
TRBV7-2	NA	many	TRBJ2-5	TGTGCCAGCAGTATCTCACAACAGGTGGCCCAGTACTTC	CASSISQQVAQYF
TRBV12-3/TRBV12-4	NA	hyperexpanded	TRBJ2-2	TGTGCCAGCAGTTTAGGGACAGTCTCCGGGGAGCTGTTTTTT	CASSLGTVSGELFF
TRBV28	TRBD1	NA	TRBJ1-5	TGTGCCAGCAGTCCCACCGACAGGGGCAATCAGCCCCAGCATTTT	CASSPTDRGNQPQHF
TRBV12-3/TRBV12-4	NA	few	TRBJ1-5	TGTGCCAGCAGTTTAAGGGGAGGGGACAATCAGCCCCAGCATTTT	CASSLRGGDNQPQHF
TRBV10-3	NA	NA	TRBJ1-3	TGTGCCATCAGTGAGTCGGACGTCTACTCTGGAAACACCATATATTTT	CAISESDVYSGNTIYF
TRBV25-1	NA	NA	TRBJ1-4	TGTGCCAGCAGTGAATCTTTCGGGTCGGCTAATGAAAAACTGTTTTTT	CASSESFGSANEKLFF
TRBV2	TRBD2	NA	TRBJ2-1	TGTGCCAGCGCCGGGACTAGCGATGACAATGAGCAGTTCTTC	CASAGTSDDNEQFF
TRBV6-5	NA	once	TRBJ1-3	TGTGCCAGCAGTTCGTACGGCTCTGGAAACACCATATATTTT	CASSSYGSGNTIYF
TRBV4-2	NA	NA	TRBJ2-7	TGTGCCAGCAGCCAACACTCCTACGAGCAGTACTTC	CASSQHSYEQYF
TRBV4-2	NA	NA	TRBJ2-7	TGTGCCAGCAGCCACGGGACGGCCTACGAGCAGTACTTC	CASSHGTAYEQYF
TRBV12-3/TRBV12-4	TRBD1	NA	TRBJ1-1	TGTGCCAGCAGGCCTACAGGGGAATTAGGTGAAGCTTTCTTT	CASRPTGELGEAFF
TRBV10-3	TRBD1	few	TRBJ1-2	TGTGCCATCAGCCGAGGGACAGACTTCGATGGCTACACCTTC	CAISRGTDFDGYTF
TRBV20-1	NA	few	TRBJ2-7	TGCAGTGCTAGCGACTCCTACGAGCAGTACTTC	CSASDSYEQYF
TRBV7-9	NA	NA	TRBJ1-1	TGTGCCAGCAGCTTAGGAGGGCAGGAGAACACTGAAGCTTTCTTT	CASSLGGQENTEAFF
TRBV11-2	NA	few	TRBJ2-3	TGTGCCAGCAGCTTAGAGCGGAGGGAATTCGATACGCAGTATTTT	CASSLERREFDTQYF
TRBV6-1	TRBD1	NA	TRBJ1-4	TGTGCCAGCAGGCAGACAGGGTTGAATGAAAAACTGTTTTTT	CASRQTGLNEKLFF
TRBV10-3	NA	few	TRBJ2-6	TGTGCCATCAGTGGGGGGAGTATAACTTCTGGGGCCAACGTCCTGACTTTC	CAISGGSITSGANVLTF
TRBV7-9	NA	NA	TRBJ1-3	TGTGCCAGCAGCAAGACCCTGGCGTCTGGAAACACCATATATTTT	CASSKTLASGNTIYF
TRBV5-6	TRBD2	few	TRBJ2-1	TGTGCCAGCAGACTCGGACTAGCGGCCTACAATGAGCAGTTCTTC	CASRLGLAAYNEQFF
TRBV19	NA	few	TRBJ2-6	TGTGCCAGTAGTATAGTGTGGTTGACTACCTCTGGGGCCAACGTCCTGACTTTC	CASSIVWLTTSGANVLTF
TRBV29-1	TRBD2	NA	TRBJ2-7	TGCAGCGTTGATGGACTAGCGGGAAACGAGCAGTACTTC	CSVDGLAGNEQYF
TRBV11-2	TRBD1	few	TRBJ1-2	TGTGCCAGCAGCCTCGACAGGGGATCCTATGGCTACACCTTC	CASSLDRGSYGYTF
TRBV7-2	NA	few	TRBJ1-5	TGTGCCAGCAGCCGGGACGGAAATCAGCCCCAGCATTTT	CASSRDGNQPQHF
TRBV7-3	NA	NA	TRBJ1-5	TGTGCCAGCAGTTTTAACGGCGTGGGGATAGATCAGCCCCAGCATTTT	CASSFNGVGIDQPQHF